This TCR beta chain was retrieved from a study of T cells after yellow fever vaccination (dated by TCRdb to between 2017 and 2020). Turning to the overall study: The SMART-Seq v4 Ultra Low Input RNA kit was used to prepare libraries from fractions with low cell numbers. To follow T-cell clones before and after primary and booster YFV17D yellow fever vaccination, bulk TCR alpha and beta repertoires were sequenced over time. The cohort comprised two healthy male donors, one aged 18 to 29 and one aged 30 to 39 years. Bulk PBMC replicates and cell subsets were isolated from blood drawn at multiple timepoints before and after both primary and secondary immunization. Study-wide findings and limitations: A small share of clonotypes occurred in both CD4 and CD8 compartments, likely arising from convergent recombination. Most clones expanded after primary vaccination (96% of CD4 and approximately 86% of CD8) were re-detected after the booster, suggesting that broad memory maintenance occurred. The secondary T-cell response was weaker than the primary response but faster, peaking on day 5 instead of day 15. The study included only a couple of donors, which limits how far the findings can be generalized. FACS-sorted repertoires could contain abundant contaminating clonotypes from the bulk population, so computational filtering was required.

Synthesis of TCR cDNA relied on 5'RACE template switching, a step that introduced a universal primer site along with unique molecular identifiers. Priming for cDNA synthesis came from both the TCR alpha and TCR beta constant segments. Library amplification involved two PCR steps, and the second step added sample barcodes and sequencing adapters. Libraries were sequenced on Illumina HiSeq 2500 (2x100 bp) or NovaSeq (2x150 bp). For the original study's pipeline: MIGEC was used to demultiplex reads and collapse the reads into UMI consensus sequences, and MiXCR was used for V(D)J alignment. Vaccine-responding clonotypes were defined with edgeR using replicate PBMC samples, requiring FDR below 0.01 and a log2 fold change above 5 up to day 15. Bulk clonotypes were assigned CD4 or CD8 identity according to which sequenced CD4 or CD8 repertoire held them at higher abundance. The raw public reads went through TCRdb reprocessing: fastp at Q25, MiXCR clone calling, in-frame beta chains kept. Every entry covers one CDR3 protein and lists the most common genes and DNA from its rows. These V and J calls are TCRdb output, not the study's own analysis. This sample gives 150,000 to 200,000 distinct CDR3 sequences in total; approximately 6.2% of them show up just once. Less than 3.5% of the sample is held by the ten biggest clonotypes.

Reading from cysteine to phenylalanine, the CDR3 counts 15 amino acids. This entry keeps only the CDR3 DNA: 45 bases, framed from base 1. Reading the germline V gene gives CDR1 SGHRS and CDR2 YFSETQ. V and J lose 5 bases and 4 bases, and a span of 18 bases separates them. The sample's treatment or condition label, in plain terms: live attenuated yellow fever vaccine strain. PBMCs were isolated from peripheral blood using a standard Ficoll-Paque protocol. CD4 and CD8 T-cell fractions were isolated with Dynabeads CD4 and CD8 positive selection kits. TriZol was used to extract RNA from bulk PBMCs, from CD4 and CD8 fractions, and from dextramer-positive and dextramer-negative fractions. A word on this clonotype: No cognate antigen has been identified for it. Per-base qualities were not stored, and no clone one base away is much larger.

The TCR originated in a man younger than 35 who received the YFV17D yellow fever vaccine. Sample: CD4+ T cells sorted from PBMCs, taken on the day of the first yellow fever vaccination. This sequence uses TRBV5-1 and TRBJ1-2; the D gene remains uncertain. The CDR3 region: CASSREARPVYGYTF. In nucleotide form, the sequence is TGCGCCAGCAGTCGTGAGGCCCGGCCGGTCTATGGCTACACCTTC.